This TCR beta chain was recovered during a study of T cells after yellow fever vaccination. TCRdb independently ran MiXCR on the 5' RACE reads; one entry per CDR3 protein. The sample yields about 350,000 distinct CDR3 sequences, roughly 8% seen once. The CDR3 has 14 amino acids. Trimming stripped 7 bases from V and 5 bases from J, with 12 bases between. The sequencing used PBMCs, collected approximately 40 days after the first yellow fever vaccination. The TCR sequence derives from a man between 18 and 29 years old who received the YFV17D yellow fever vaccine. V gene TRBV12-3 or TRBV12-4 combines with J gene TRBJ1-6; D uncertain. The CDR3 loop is CASTAGRNNSPLHF. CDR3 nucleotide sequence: TGTGCCAGCACCGCGGGTCGGAATAATTCACCCCTCCACTTT.